This TCR beta chain was sequenced in a study of beta chain features in type 1 diabetes. Study observations and caveats: Any role of HLA type in TCRB rearrangement remained unresolved here.

Notes on this clone: No antigen is known for it.

The CDR3 is made up of 15 amino acids. V was clipped by 2 bases and J by 4 bases, with 14 bases between them. CDR1 and CDR2 from the germline V gene are MNHNY and SVGAGI (reference sequence). Expressed TCRB transcripts were sequenced because the entire RNA isolate underwent reverse transcription. Using immunoSEQ multiplex PCR, the repertoire was profiled, and TCRdb retains in-frame clones only, with some absent. The sample carries 120,000 to 150,000 clones, roughly 48% recorded once. Sorted CD4+ subsets: naive, central memory, regulatory, stem cell-like memory (CD45RO/CCR7/CD25/CD127/CD95/CD27 panel).

The sequence was obtained from a man aged 18 to 30 in good health. Sequenced sample: Tregs from blood. The rearrangement uses TRBV6-6 and TRBJ2-5; possible D gene TRBD2, 6 bases. The CDR3 nucleotides are TGTGCCAGCAGTTACGGCGGGGCCTTTAGAGAGACCCAGTACTTC. This gives the protein CASSYGGAFRETQYF.